These 18 T cell receptor beta chains share one sample of origin, sequenced in a study of shared clonotypes between healthy human individuals (dated by TCRdb to the early 2020s). The library came from the immunoSEQ multiplex PCR assay. Entries here come from immuneACCESS through TCRdb and include only in-frame sequences with V and J called. Some clones fail to appear in such tables; in the studies checked, an unresolved V gene covers under half of the shortfall, and the cause of the remainder is unknown. This sample gives some 2,400,000 clones in total; approximately 94% of them show up just once. The ten largest clonotypes hold around 0.13% of the sample. Sequencing was performed on naive CD4+ T cells sorted from blood. The sample's cell subset or site label, decoded: CD45RA+ positively selected. These receptor sequences come from a man between 18 and 29 years old in good health.

This CDR3 reads CASSNRGVSYEQYF. The CDR3 nucleotides are TGTGCCAGCAGTAACAGGGGAGTATCCTACGAGCAGTACTTC. The rearrangement links TRBV2 to TRBJ2-7; TRBD1 matches at 7 bases. This CDR3 comprises 14 residues. The V and J ends lost 5 bases and 1 base, in that order; junction bases with no gene match: 5. Per germline, CDR1 SNHLY and CDR2 FYNNEI. The full variable domain, with the rest looked up from reference TRBV2 and TRBJ2-7, is EPEVTQTPSHQVTQMGQEVILRCVPISNHLYFYWYRQILGQKVEFLVSFYNNEISEKSEIFDDQFSVERPDGSNFTLKIRSTKLEDSAMYFCASSNRGVSYEQYFGPGTRLTVT.

The rearrangement uses TRBV27 and TRBJ1-6; D might be TRBD1 (6 bases). V was shortened by 5 bases and J by 7 bases, with 21 bases between the two germline ends. CDR1 and CDR2 from the germline V gene are MNHEY and SMNVEV (reference sequence). The CDR3 totals 17 residues. The CDR3 loop is CASSPVWGTGTNSPLHF. DNA of the CDR3: TGTGCCAGCAGTCCCGTATGGGGCACAGGGACGAATTCACCCCTCCACTTT.

Concerning this clone itself: The sample contains more than one DNA sequence encoding this CDR3. V is TRBV18 and J is TRBJ2-3; D uncertain. Trimming took off 2 bases at V and 0 bases at J, with 3 bases between the two ends. Germline V gene lookup returns CDR1 KGHSH and CDR2 LQKENI. The CDR3 covers 13 residues. The DNA of the CDR3 is TGTGCCAGCTCACCAACAAGCACAGATACGCAGTATTTT. It is translated as CASSPTSTDTQYF. The full variable domain, rest sourced from reference TRBV18 and TRBJ2-3, is NAGVMQNPRHLVRRRGQEARLRCSPMKGHSHVYWYRQLPEEGLKFMVYLQKENIIDESGMPKERFSAEFPKEGPSILRIQQVVRGDSAAYFCASSPTSTDTQYFGPGTRLTVL.

The genes are TRBV10-1 and TRBJ2-4; D is ambiguous. The germline gives CDR1 WNHNN, CDR2 SYGVQD (reference sequence). The CDR3 runs to 14 residues. Trimming left V 11 bases short and J 0 bases short, with 14 bases between. The CDR3 DNA reads as TGCGCCCCCCGCAGGAATATAGCCAAAAACATTCAGTACTTC. Protein sequence: CAPRRNIAKNIQYF.

The chain carries TRBV30 and TRBJ2-3; D might be TRBD1 or TRBD2, each matching 5 bases. CDR3 length equals 15 residues. CDR1 is GTSNPN and CDR2 is SVGIG in the germline V gene (reference sequence). V gave up 0 bases and J gave up 0 bases, with 10 bases separating them. As DNA, the CDR3 is TGTGCCTGGAGTGTGCCCAGGGAGAGCACAGATACGCAGTATTTT. Translation: CAWSVPRESTDTQYF.

The chain has TRBV7-8 and TRBJ1-1; the match to TRBD1 covers 8 bases. The CDR3 length is 14 residues. The germline CDR1 and CDR2 sequences are SGHVS and FQNEAQ. J was trimmed by 5 bases and V by 5 bases; bases with no gene match: 7. The CDR3 DNA is TGTGCCAGCAGCCCGACAGGGGTAGGGACTGAAGCTTTCTTT. It is translated as CASSPTGVGTEAFF.

Concerning this clone itself: Within the sample, other DNA sequences also encode this same CDR3. V and J are TRBV5-1 and TRBJ1-1; weak D call: TRBD1 (5 bases). The germline V gene has CDR1 SGHRS and CDR2 YFSETQ. Trimming left V 0 bases short and J 5 bases short, with 11 bases between. The CDR3 runs 14 residues. This CDR3 reads CASSLGGRGTEAFF. CDR3 DNA sequence: TGCGCCAGCAGCTTGGGAGGGAGGGGAACTGAAGCTTTCTTT.

The V call is TRBV18, the J call TRBJ2-7; D is uncertain. The V end was cut by 3 bases, the J end by 5 bases, with 8 bases between. CDR1 is KGHSH, CDR2 LQKENI, per germline. The CDR3 is 12 amino acids. The CDR3 is CASSPLSNEQYF. CDR3 DNA sequence: TGTGCCAGCTCACCTCTCAGCAACGAGCAGTACTTC.

V and J are TRBV10-3 and TRBJ2-1, with TRBD2 identical over 7 bases. J gave up 9 bases and V 2 bases, and 16 bases lay outside the gene matches. CDR1 and CDR2 from the germline V gene are ENHRY and SYGVKD. This CDR3 comprises 17 residues. CDR3 sequence reads: CAISEPAGDHVESEQFF. CDR3 bases: TGTGCCATCAGTGAGCCCGCGGGAGATCATGTCGAAAGTGAGCAGTTCTTC.

This chain joins TRBV9 and TRBJ2-1, with D perhaps TRBD1 (5 bases). The germline V gene has CDR1 SGDLS and CDR2 YYNGEE. The CDR3 length is 15 residues. The germline V and J ends were trimmed by 0 bases and 4 bases, with 11 bases remaining between them. The CDR3 sequence is CASSVEGVWYNEQFF. The CDR3 nucleotides are TGTGCCAGCAGCGTAGAAGGGGTCTGGTACAATGAGCAGTTCTTC.

On this clone itself: Distinct nucleotide sequences in the sample also encode this CDR3. The CDR3 coding sequence is TGTGCCAGCAGTGGGACAGGGGGCAATGGCTACACCTTC. As protein: CASSGTGGNGYTF. V is TRBV7-9 and J is TRBJ1-2; 12 bases agree with TRBD1. There are 13 residues in the CDR3. Germline V gene sequence: CDR1 SEHNR, CDR2 FQNEAQ (reference sequence). Unmatched junction bases numbered 2, after V lost 6 bases and J lost 6 bases.

This CDR3 reads CASSYDRAGNTIYF. DNA for the CDR3: TGTGCCAGCTCATACGACAGGGCTGGAAACACCATATATTTT. This sequence joins TRBV18 and TRBJ1-3, with 7 bases lining up with TRBD1. This CDR3 has 14 amino acids. Trimming at V came to 5 bases and at J to 2 bases, leaving 3 bases not matched to a gene. Germline CDR1 and CDR2: KGHSH and LQKENI.

The V call is TRBV18, the J call TRBJ1-1, with D hard to call. In germline, CDR1 is KGHSH, CDR2 LQKENI. The V and J ends lost 6 bases and 1 base respectively, with 12 bases between them. This CDR3 is built from 14 residues. The CDR3 spells CASSPIEGNTEAFF. CDR3 bases: TGTGCCAGCTCCCCTATTGAGGGGAACACTGAAGCTTTCTTT.

This chain uses TRBV6-1 with TRBJ2-7, with D perhaps matching TRBD1 or TRBD2 (5 bases each). Trimming took off 2 bases at V and 5 bases at J, with 19 bases between the two ends. Germline-derived CDR1 and CDR2 are MNHNS and SASEGT. The CDR3 totals 16 residues. CDR3 sequence: CASSERDLVRVNEQYF. Written as DNA, the CDR3 is TGTGCCAGCAGTGAAAGGGACCTGGTGAGGGTCAACGAGCAGTACTTC.

The rearrangement links TRBV28 to TRBJ2-3, with TRBD2 matching over 15 bases. The V segment lost 3 bases and the J segment 0 bases; nucleotides outside the gene matches: 4. In germline, CDR1 is MDHEN, CDR2 SYDVKM. This CDR3 has 18 amino acids. In nucleotides, the CDR3 is TGTGCCAGCAGTTTTTACGGACTAGCGGGGGGGAGCACAGATACGCAGTATTTT. Amino acids: CASSFYGLAGGSTDTQYF. Full variable domain (outside the CDR3, taken from reference TRBV28 and TRBJ2-3): DVKVTQSSRYLVKRTGEKVFLECVQDMDHENMFWYRQDPGLGLRLIYFSYDVKMKEKGDIPEGYSVSREKKERFSLILESASTNQTSMYLCASSFYGLAGGSTDTQYFGPGTRLTVL.

This sequence joins TRBV10-1 and TRBJ2-7; 9 bases map to TRBD2. Looked up from germline, CDR1 is WNHNN and CDR2 is SYGVQD (reference sequence). Losses at the gene ends were 7 bases for V and 1 base for J; bases not matched to a gene: 2. This CDR3 has 13 residues. In DNA, the CDR3 is TGCGCCAGCATTCTAGCGGGGTCCTACGAGCAGTACTTC. Its translation is CASILAGSYEQYF.

V and J are TRBV6-1 and TRBJ2-7; tentatively, D is TRBD2 (5 bases). Germline CDR1 and CDR2: MNHNS and SASEGT. Trimming took off 8 bases at V and 0 bases at J, with 8 bases between the two ends. This CDR3 comprises 12 residues. CDR3 amino acids: CASETNSYEQYF. The CDR3, as DNA: TGTGCCAGCGAGACTAACTCCTACGAGCAGTACTTC.

The rearrangement links TRBV7-6 to TRBJ2-2, with D possibly being TRBD2 (6 bases). V dropped 4 bases and J dropped 1 base, with 10 bases sitting between them. The CDR3 has 15 residues. Germline CDR1 and CDR2: SGHVS and FNYEAQ. CDR3 bases: TGTGCCAGCAGCTCCTTCGGGGGGAACACCGGGGAGCTGTTTTTT. Translating it yields CASSSFGGNTGELFF. The full variable domain, completed using reference TRBV7-6 and TRBJ2-2, is GAGVSQSPRYKVTKRGQDVALRCDPISGHVSLYWYRQALGQGPEFLTYFNYEAQQDKSGLPNDRFSAERPEGSISTLTIQRTEQRDSAMYRCASSSFGGNTGELFFGEGSRLTVL.